These T cell receptor beta chains were read from a single sample in a study of a mutant IDH1 vaccine in newly diagnosed glioma. The data were produced by immunoSEQ multiplex PCR, yet TCRdb's version contains in-frame clones alone and is incomplete. This table has some 50,000 clones, around three fifths appearing once. No antigens are known for them. This specimen consisted of peripheral blood mononuclear cells (PBMCs), obtained from a glioma patient whose treatment included an IDH1 peptide vaccine. These receptors were taken from a man between 40 and 49 years old with glioma. Some clones in this sample may be carry-over from other donors' samples. CDR3s include the opening cysteine and the closing phenylalanine or tryptophan. The order of the fields is J gene, clone size, V gene, CDR3 protein. The size entry is marked missing in some rows and otherwise reads once, few, many or a size class.

>TRBJ1-2|NA|TRBV30
CAWRGTGVLGGYTF
>TRBJ2-7|NA|TRBV4-1
CASSQERGLAGAYEQYF
>TRBJ1-1|NA|TRBV5-6
CASSLTEMNTEAFF
>TRBJ2-7|NA|TRBV7-2
CASSLGVSYEQYF
>TRBJ2-3|NA|TRBV4-1
CASSQEMDRDTDTQYF
>TRBJ2-1|NA|TRBV10-3
CAISERGARDEQFF
>TRBJ2-1|NA|TRBV4-1
CASSQDPGQLYNEQFF
>TRBJ1-1|NA|TRBV18
CASSAVTGRNTEAFF
>TRBJ1-2|NA|TRBV29-1
CSVAQGTGYGYTF
>TRBJ2-7|few|TRBV11-2
CASSLDPGMWEQYF
>TRBJ2-5|NA|TRBV14
CASSQSRSQETQYF
>TRBJ2-2|once|TRBV7-7
CASSLLGSGTGELFF
>TRBJ2-2|NA|TRBV5-1
CASSFLDRDTGELFF
>TRBJ2-3|NA|TRBV2
CASSEVPRGGDTQYF
>TRBJ1-6|few|TRBV27
CASSLGGDMSPLHF
>TRBJ2-7|NA|TRBV9
CASSATSGGAYEQYF
>TRBJ1-5|NA|TRBV2
CASSGPRGSHQPQHF
>TRBJ2-5|NA|TRBV6-5
CAASSGGAGEETQYF
>TRBJ2-2|NA|TRBV10-2
CASSDLAGANTGELFF
>TRBJ2-7|NA|TRBV19
CASSFKFPTSGVYEQYF
>TRBJ1-4|NA|TRBV6-6
CASSYSVQGGHEKLFF
>TRBJ1-2|NA|TRBV27
CASRSTGGGNYGYTF
>TRBJ1-2|NA|TRBV6-1
CASSGPLTGGSYGYTF
>TRBJ2-5|few|TRBV5-1
CASSLAGGADLETQYF
>TRBJ2-7|few|TRBV6-1
CASTTPGTGVYEQYF
>TRBJ1-2|medium-sized|TRBV19
CASRGTGSYGYTF
>TRBJ1-2|NA|TRBV6-6
CASSYREGRSNYGYTF
>TRBJ1-5|few|TRBV5-4
CASSFGGYSNQPQHF
>TRBJ1-6|few|TRBV2
CASSESGGSGTGISPLHF
>TRBJ2-3|few|TRBV5-4
CASSLPGLAGGTDTQYF
>TRBJ1-3|NA|TRBV10-1
CASSEPGGNTIYF
>TRBJ1-5|once|TRBV19
CASSIGTQPQHF
>TRBJ2-5|NA|TRBV5-1
CASSGGPQETQYF
>TRBJ1-1|once|TRBV2
CASSGWQGKTEAFF
>TRBJ2-6|NA|TRBV7-8
CASSHYRGSRSGANVLTF
>TRBJ1-2|NA|TRBV18
CASSPDRGRNYGYTF
>TRBJ2-5|NA|TRBV19
CASSTLRVKETQYF
>TRBJ2-7|NA|TRBV2
CASSGERASEQYF
>TRBJ2-3|NA|TRBV6-5
CASSYVGASTDTQYF
>TRBJ1-5|NA|TRBV6-6
CASSIDRNQPQHF
>TRBJ2-7|few|TRBV4-1
CASSHPTRSYEQYF
>TRBJ1-1|NA|TRBV19
CASSPVAGHAEAFF
>TRBJ1-1|NA|TRBV5-1
CASSAGGSSTEAFF
>TRBJ1-1|NA|TRBV5-3
CARSLERRDTEAFF
>TRBJ1-6|NA|TRBV9
CASSVALGQGDSPLHF
>TRBJ1-1|NA|TRBV5-4
CASSPLGGQINTEAFF